Reported below is one T cell receptor beta chain. Its matching antigen is unknown. The record originates from a study of cytomegalovirus exposure and HLA in healthy donors. Study results and caveats: There were several of the most significant clusters that appeared linked to common viral pathogens in a later analysis. Across all donors, roughly uniform sequencing depth was an assumption of the presence/absence analyses. Accurate predictions that matched the HLA-A and HLA-B alleles of most subjects were reportedly made from TCR beta sequences.

A multiplex PCR was run with 60 Vbeta primers and 13 Jbeta primers. The protocol was immunoSEQ multiplex PCR, while the TCRdb copy is restricted to in-frame clones and leaves out a portion. The data show about 93,000 clones, with 70% to 80% seen just once and roughly 0.63% held by the top ten. Germline values: CDR1 LGHNA, CDR2 YSLEER. Losses at the gene ends were 1 base for V and 4 bases for J; bases not matched to a gene: 0. This CDR3 has 14 residues. The chain combines TRBV4-3 with TRBJ2-7; the match to TRBD2 covers 11 bases. The TCR was taken from a young man in good health and CMV-seronegative. The source material was PBMCs. The CDR3 DNA is TGCGCCAGCAGCCAAGGACTAGCGGGATACGAGCAGTACTTC. It specifies CASSQGLAGYEQYF.